A single TCR beta chain is shown here with its context. What it recognizes is unknown. Germline-derived CDR1 and CDR2 are LGHNA and YNFKEQ. This CDR3 contains 15 residues. Trimming removed 0 bases at V and 2 bases at J, with 10 bases between. The entry originates in a study of cytomegalovirus exposure and HLA in healthy donors. General study findings and limits: A later analysis revealed that TCR association rates differed between HLA loci, peaking at DRB1 and bottoming out at HLA-C. V segments that were indistinguishable, TRBV6-2 and TRBV6-3 among them, were omitted from analysis.

A multiplex PCR was run with 60 Vbeta primers and 13 Jbeta primers. Repertoires were generated with immunoSEQ multiplex PCR, while TCRdb's copy carries only in-frame clones and drops some. The top ten clones hold over 1.5% of a sample with under 200,000 clones, less than 90% of them seen once. The chain has TRBV4-2 and TRBJ1-2; D uncertain. The sample taken for sequencing was PBMCs. This clonotype was obtained from a woman younger than 35 in good health and CMV-seronegative. The CDR3 spells CASSQDRDPNYGYTF. CDR3 sequence (DNA): TGTGCCAGCAGCCAAGACCGAGATCCGAACTATGGCTACACCTTC.